The clone carrying this T cell receptor beta chain has just a few counts. The antigen remains undetermined. The sample originates from a study of T cells in Graves' hyperthyroidism and ophthalmopathy. Study-wide background: The authors collected peripheral blood at initial diagnosis, before any treatment. Broader study findings: Prediction of ophthalmopathy progression came a median roughly 6.6 months pre-onset. Ophthalmopathy and stable hyperthyroidism were told apart by a 13 V-J model. Blood samples included most of the expanded thyroid clonotypes exceeding 0.001.

Amplification of TCR beta CDR3 regions was performed using RNA transcripts as template. Carried out on the TCR CDR3, a first-round RT-PCR used the HTBI primer set. TCRdb analysed the multiplex PCR reads with MiXCR anew, one entry per CDR3 protein. The sample includes around 520,000 distinct CDR3 sequences, 14% seen only once; the top ten take approximately 15%. V was pared by 10 bases and J by 0 bases, with 13 bases between. Per germline, CDR1 WNHNN and CDR2 SYGVQD (reference sequence). There are 14 residues in the CDR3. The sequenced sample consisted of blood. This chain uses TRBV10-1 with TRBJ1-5; no firm D call. This receptor was identified in a woman between 40 and 55 years old with Graves' hyperthyroidism. The CDR3 loop is CATPKVLSNQPQHF. In nucleotides, the CDR3 is TGCGCCACCCCAAAAGTCCTTAGCAATCAGCCCCAGCATTTT.